This T cell receptor beta chain was identified in a study of T cell repertoires in cytomegalovirus infection. About the study: Selected CMV epitopes included recently identified HLA-C-restricted ones as well as well-studied HLA-B-restricted ones. Both a matching HLA type and CMV infection were indicated by public TCR beta signatures.

TCRdb recomputed calls from the reads with MiXCR, one row per CDR3 protein. The sample has around 800,000 distinct CDR3 sequences, 30% to 35% seen once. Points from the study as a whole: Ex vivo responses were dominated by HLA-C-restricted CMV-specific TCR beta clonotypes.

The junction had 10 bases not matched to a gene; V was cut back by 9 bases and J by 5 bases. The CDR3 is 14 residues long. This clonotype was seen a few times. Antigen specificity is unknown. This specimen consisted of cultured CD8+ T cells from PBMCs, obtained from culture after CMV antigen stimulation. The clonotype was recovered from a human donor in good health (CMV status not recorded). Some clones in this sample may be carry-over from other donors' samples. The J gene is TRBJ2-5, the V gene TRBV12-3 or TRBV12-4; 9 nucleotides agree with TRBD2. CDR3 sequence: CASRLRGGRETQYF. CDR3 DNA sequence: TGTGCCAGTCGACTGCGGGGGGGCCGGGAGACCCAGTACTTC.